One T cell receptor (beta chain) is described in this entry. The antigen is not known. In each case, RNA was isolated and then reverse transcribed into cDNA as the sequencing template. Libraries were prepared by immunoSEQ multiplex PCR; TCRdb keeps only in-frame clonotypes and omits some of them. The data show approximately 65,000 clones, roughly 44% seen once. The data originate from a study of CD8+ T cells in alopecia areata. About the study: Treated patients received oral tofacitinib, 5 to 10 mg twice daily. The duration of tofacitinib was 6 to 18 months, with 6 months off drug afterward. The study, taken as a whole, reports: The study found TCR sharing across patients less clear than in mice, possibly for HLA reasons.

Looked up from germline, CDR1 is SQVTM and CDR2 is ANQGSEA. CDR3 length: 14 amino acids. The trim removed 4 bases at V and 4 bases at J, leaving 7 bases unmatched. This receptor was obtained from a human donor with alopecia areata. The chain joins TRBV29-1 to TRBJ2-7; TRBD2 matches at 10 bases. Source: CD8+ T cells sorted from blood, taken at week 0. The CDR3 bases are TGCAGCGTTGTCCCAGCGGGAGGGCCTTACGAGCAGTACTTC. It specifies CSVVPAGGPYEQYF.